This T cell receptor (beta chain) was recovered during a study of blood T cell repertoires in COVID-19. Study context: The analysed material was cDNA or gDNA that came from T cells, B-cell-depleted T cells, or PBMCs.

Generated by immunoSEQ multiplex PCR, the TCRdb table keeps only in-frame clones and is missing some. Of 150,000 to 200,000 clones in the sample, roughly four fifths were seen once. Germline assignment: CDR1 MNHEY and CDR2 SMNVEV (reference sequence). This CDR3 is 18 amino acids long. V gave up 8 bases and J gave up 0 bases; unmatched junction bases: 12. Allocation to cohorts depended on clinical history reported by the participants. Among Cohort 3 donors, those recovered had two negative PCRs, clearance, or symptom resolution. The source material was PBMCs or T cells enriched from blood (not recorded which). This chain uses TRBV27 with TRBJ2-2; 10 nucleotides agree with TRBD2. The source of this sequence is a man aged 50-59 years who had recovered from COVID-19. The CDR3 reads CASRPKRGGPSNTGELFF. As DNA, the CDR3 is TGTGCCAGCCGCCCAAAGCGGGGGGGCCCATCGAACACCGGGGAGCTGTTTTTT.